Shown below are 2 T cell receptor beta chains from a single sample sequenced in a study of graft-versus-host responses after intestinal transplantation. For these receptors, no antigen is known. TCRdb's copy holds only in-frame clones and misses some; the assay was immunoSEQ multiplex PCR. The table shows approximately 50,000 clones, with 65% to 85% occurring only once. The material sequenced was unstimulated CD4+ T cells sorted from spleen or lymph node cells, taken before transplant. These receptors came from a human donor who was the organ donor for an intestinal transplant.

The chain has TRBV6-1 and TRBJ1-3; D is perhaps TRBD1 (5 bases). V was cut by 5 bases and J by 6 bases, with 14 bases left in between. This CDR3 region has 14 residues. Germline loops: CDR1 MNHNS, CDR2 SASEGT. CDR3 bases: TGTGCCAGCAGTCCCGGGACCGCGGTAAACACCATATATTTT. This translates into CASSPGTAVNTIYF.

The chain combines TRBV4-1 with TRBJ1-1; the match to TRBD1 covers 12 bases. The CDR3 length is 15 residues. V was pared by 5 bases and J by 8 bases, with 9 bases of the junction left unmatched. Germline CDR1 is MGHRA and CDR2 is YSYEKL. The CDR3 protein is CASSTTGTGGREAFF. As DNA, the CDR3 is TGCGCCAGCAGCACGACCGGGACAGGGGGCAGGGAAGCTTTCTTT.